Listed here are 18 T cell receptor beta chains from one sample, sequenced in a study of cytomegalovirus exposure and HLA in healthy donors. 60 Vbeta and 13 Jbeta primers were used in PCR. Sequencing was performed with immunoSEQ multiplex PCR; in TCRdb, only in-frame clones are kept and a portion is missing. The table lists fewer than 350,000 clones, roughly 90% of them singletons, with around 2.1% in the top ten. The sample was PBMCs. These receptors all stem from a woman aged 18-29 years in good health and CMV-seronegative.

As concerns this clone: Within the sample, other DNA sequences also encode this same CDR3. The V and J genes are TRBV10-1 and TRBJ1-6; possibly TRBD1 for D (5 bases). The V gene lost 0 bases and the J gene lost 5 bases, with 8 bases spanning the gap. There are 15 residues in the CDR3. CDR1 is WNHNN and CDR2 is SYGVQD in the germline V gene (reference sequence). The CDR3 reads CASSESIRDNSPLHF. The CDR3 DNA reads TGCGCCAGCAGTGAGTCCATCAGGGATAATTCACCCCTCCACTTT.

This clone was observed once. This CDR3 reads CASSVGVSAKETQYF. Here the CDR3 DNA reads TGTGCCAGCAGCGTAGGTGTCAGTGCCAAAGAGACCCAGTACTTC. The J gene is TRBJ2-5, the V gene TRBV9; D unresolved. Germline CDR1 reads SGDLS; CDR2 reads YYNGEE. Trimming cost V 0 bases and J 3 bases, with 12 bases left between them. The CDR3 runs 15 residues.

The chain employs TRBV9 and TRBJ1-4; 7 bases align to TRBD1. The germline V gene has CDR1 SGDLS and CDR2 YYNGEE. V gave up 4 bases and J gave up 5 bases; unmatched junction bases: 11. CDR3 length: 16 residues. CDR3 loop: CASSSYYGTENEKLFF. The CDR3, as DNA: TGTGCCAGCAGCTCCTATTACGGGACAGAAAATGAAAAACTGTTTTTT.

The J gene is TRBJ2-1, the V gene TRBV6-5; TRBD2 might be the D (5 bases). The CDR3 is made up of 13 amino acids. The germline V gene has CDR1 MNHEY and CDR2 SVGAGI. Deletions cut 2 bases from V and 3 bases from J, with 5 bases between. CDR3 bases: TGTGCCAGCAGTTACGGAGGCTACAATGAGCAGTTCTTC. This encodes CASSYGGYNEQFF.

This rearrangement joins TRBV27 to TRBJ2-1; no firm D call. V was trimmed by 3 bases and J by 15 bases, leaving 24 bases between them. The CDR3 totals 15 residues. Per germline, CDR1 MNHEY and CDR2 SMNVEV (reference sequence). CDR3 region: CASSLLPPRGTGPFF. The CDR3 bases are TGTGCCAGCAGTTTGTTACCCCCACGAGGAACGGGTCCGTTCTTC.

This chain uses TRBV18 with TRBJ2-3, with TRBD1 identical over 7 bases. The CDR3 extends over 17 amino acids. Trimming took 6 bases from V and 0 from J; bases not matched to a gene: 12. CDR1 is KGHSH and CDR2 is LQKENI in the germline V gene. CDR3 nucleotides: TGTGCCAGCTCGGGACAGTGGCTCTCCTCTAGCACAGATACGCAGTATTTT. The encoded protein is CASSGQWLSSSTDTQYF.

The chain couples TRBV7-2 to TRBJ1-5; D unresolved. Trimming removed 0 bases at V and 3 bases at J, with 9 bases between. The CDR3 spans 15 residues. Germline CDR1 reads SGHTA; CDR2 reads FQGNSA. The CDR3 nucleotides are TGTGCCAGCAGCTTAGCGGCAGGTTCCAATCAGCCCCAGCATTTT. It is translated as CASSLAAGSNQPQHF.

This clone has a handful of counts. The V gene is TRBV5-4, the J gene TRBJ1-1, with a weak D call TRBD1 (6 bases). Germline CDR1 SGHNT, CDR2 YYREEE (reference sequence). Trimming took off 0 bases at V and 2 bases at J, with 11 bases between the two ends. This CDR3 is 15 amino acids long. The CDR3 DNA is TGTGCCAGCAGCTTGGTGGCAGGGGTAAACACTGAAGCTTTCTTT. Amino acid sequence: CASSLVAGVNTEAFF.

This chain uses TRBV2 with TRBJ2-1, with 9 bases that match TRBD2. Losses at the gene ends were 6 bases for V and 5 bases for J; bases not matched to a gene: 8. Germline-derived CDR1 and CDR2 are SNHLY and FYNNEI. The CDR3 runs to 15 residues. CDR3 nucleotides: TGTGCCAGCAGCGGGGGCGGGGGGGTGCACAATGAGCAGTTCTTC. It specifies CASSGGGGVHNEQFF.

The chain has TRBV6-6 and TRBJ1-2, with 11 bases lining up with TRBD1. Per the germline V gene, CDR1 is MNHNY and CDR2 is SVGAGI (reference sequence). The V segment lost 4 bases and the J segment 8 bases; nucleotides outside the gene matches: 9. CDR3 length: 15 amino acids. DNA of the CDR3: TGTGCCAGCAGTTCCCCAGGACAGGGGGCACAGGGCTACACCTTC. Translating it yields CASSSPGQGAQGYTF.

This clone was picked up a small number of times. This chain uses TRBV19 with TRBJ1-1; 8 nucleotides agree with TRBD1. The CDR3 extends over 14 amino acids. Looked up from germline, CDR1 is LNHDA and CDR2 is SQIVND (reference sequence). Losses at the gene ends were 6 bases for V and 1 base for J; bases not matched to a gene: 4. The chain's CDR3 is CASRKDRANTEAFF. The CDR3 nucleotides are TGTGCCAGTAGGAAGGACAGGGCGAACACTGAAGCTTTCTTT.

The rearrangement links TRBV9 to TRBJ1-1, with D possibly TRBD1 on 6 matching bases. The CDR3 has 16 residues. The V gene lost 5 bases and the J gene lost 1 base, with 18 bases spanning the gap. Germline CDR1 and CDR2: SGDLS and YYNGEE. The CDR3 DNA reads as TGTGCCAGCAGATCAGGGGCTGGGGGCAAGAACACTGAAGCTTTCTTT. Translating it yields CASRSGAGGKNTEAFF.

This sequence joins TRBV2 and TRBJ1-5; no clear D gene. V shed 8 bases and J shed 2 bases, with 16 bases lying between them. CDR1 and CDR2 from the germline V gene are SNHLY and FYNNEI. The CDR3 sequence is 15 residues long. The CDR3: CASRLVGYGNQPQHF. For the CDR3, the DNA is TGTGCCAGCCGACTAGTGGGGTATGGCAATCAGCCCCAGCATTTT.

The CDR3 spells CASSSETGSRDEQFF. The DNA of the CDR3 is TGTGCCAGCAGCTCAGAGACAGGGAGTAGGGATGAGCAGTTCTTC. This rearrangement joins TRBV11-2 to TRBJ2-1, with TRBD1 identical over 7 bases. CDR1 and CDR2 from the germline V gene are SGHAT and FQNNGV. The V and J ends lost 4 bases and 8 bases, in that order; junction bases with no gene match: 11. The CDR3 totals 15 residues.

CDR3 sequence: CASSYSGGSGYTF. Here the CDR3 DNA reads TGTGCCAGCAGTTATTCAGGGGGTTCTGGCTACACCTTC. The V call is TRBV6-5, the J call TRBJ1-2, with 7 bases lining up with TRBD1. The V gene end was trimmed by 3 bases and the J gene end by 7 bases; junction bases not matched to a gene: 5. Germline loops: CDR1 MNHEY, CDR2 SVGAGI. The CDR3 is made up of 13 amino acids.

The chain recombines TRBV27 with TRBJ2-1; D remains unclear. Germline CDR1 is MNHEY and CDR2 is SMNVEV (reference sequence). This CDR3 comprises 14 residues. V was clipped by 3 bases and J by 9 bases, with 15 bases between them. Here the CDR3 DNA reads TGTGCCAGCAGTTTCTTTTCTGGAGCGCTTGAGCAGTTCTTC. Translation gives CASSFFSGALEQFF.

The chain uses TRBV5-4 and TRBJ2-1; no firm D call. Germline CDR1 SGHNT, CDR2 YYREEE (reference sequence). Trimming left V 0 bases short and J 7 bases short, with 5 bases between. The CDR3 totals 12 residues. CDR3 DNA: TGTGCCAGCAGCTTGGACGCGAATGAGCAGTTCTTC. Translating it yields CASSLDANEQFF.

The chain is built from TRBV18 and TRBJ2-5; 7 bases fit TRBD1. V lost 4 bases and J lost 4; bases outside the gene matches: 6. In germline, CDR1 is KGHSH, CDR2 LQKENI. The CDR3 consists of 14 residues. For the CDR3, the DNA is TGTGCCAGCTCACTGGGACAGCCCCGAGAGACCCAGTACTTC. Its translation is CASSLGQPRETQYF. The full variable domain, completed using reference TRBV18 and TRBJ2-5, is NAGVMQNPRHLVRRRGQEARLRCSPMKGHSHVYWYRQLPEEGLKFMVYLQKENIIDESGMPKERFSAEFPKEGPSILRIQQVVRGDSAAYFCASSLGQPRETQYFGPGTRLLVL.